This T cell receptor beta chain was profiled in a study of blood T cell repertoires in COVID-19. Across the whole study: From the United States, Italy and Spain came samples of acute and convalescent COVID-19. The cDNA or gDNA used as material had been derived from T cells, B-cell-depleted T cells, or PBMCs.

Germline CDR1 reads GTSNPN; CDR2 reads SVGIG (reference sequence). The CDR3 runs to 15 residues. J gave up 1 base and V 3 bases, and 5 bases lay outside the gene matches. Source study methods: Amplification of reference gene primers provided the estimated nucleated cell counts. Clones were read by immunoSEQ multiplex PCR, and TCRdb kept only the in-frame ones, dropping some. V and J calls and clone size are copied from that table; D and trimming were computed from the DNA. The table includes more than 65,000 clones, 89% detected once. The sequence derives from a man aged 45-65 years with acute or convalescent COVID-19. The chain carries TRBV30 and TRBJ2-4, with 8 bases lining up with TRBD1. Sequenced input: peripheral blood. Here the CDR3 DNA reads TGTGCCTGGAGCGGCGACAGGGGCGCCAAAAACATTCAGTACTTC. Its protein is CAWSGDRGAKNIQYF.